The 18 T cell receptor beta chains presented below share a single source sample, sequenced in a study of cytomegalovirus exposure and HLA in healthy donors. The PCR made use of 60 Vbeta and 13 Jbeta primers. TCRdb keeps only in-frame clones here, not all; method: immunoSEQ multiplex PCR. In the table there are about 200,000 clones, approximately 80% of which are singletons. The sequenced material came from PBMCs. The receptors come from a man aged 25 to 40 in good health and CMV-seronegative.

The genes are TRBV6-1 and TRBJ1-2, with 9 bases aligning to TRBD1. V gave up 7 bases and J gave up 5 bases; unmatched junction bases: 8. Germline V gives CDR1 MNHNS, CDR2 SASEGT. This CDR3 is built from 14 residues. CDR3: CASTGGQGGYGYTF. The CDR3 region has the DNA TGTGCCAGCACTGGGGGACAGGGTGGTTATGGCTACACCTTC.

V is TRBV9 and J is TRBJ1-6; TRBD1 matches at 10 bases. Germline CDR1 SGDLS, CDR2 YYNGEE. This CDR3 spans 15 amino acids. The J segment lost 10 bases and the V segment lost 4 bases, leaving 8 bases of the junction unmatched. CDR3 bases: TGTGCCAGCAGCCCAACCGGGACAGGGGAGTCACCCCTCCACTTT. Amino acid sequence: CASSPTGTGESPLHF.

This clone occurred a few times. The rearrangement links TRBV5-1 to TRBJ2-1, with 8 bases aligning to TRBD2. Germline-derived CDR1 and CDR2 are SGHRS and YFSETQ. The CDR3 is 16 residues long. V lost 1 base to trimming and J lost 0 bases; unmatched junction nucleotides: 3. The CDR3 here is CASSLREGSSYNEQFF. CDR3 nucleotide sequence: TGCGCCAGCAGCTTGCGGGAGGGGTCCTCCTACAATGAGCAGTTCTTC. The whole variable domain, remainder taken from reference TRBV5-1 and TRBJ2-1, is KAGVTQTPRYLIKTRGQQVTLSCSPISGHRSVSWYQQTPGQGLQFLFEYFSETQRNKGNFPGRFSGRQFSNSRSEMNVSTLELGDSALYLCASSLREGSSYNEQFFGPGTRLTVL.

The chain couples TRBV10-3 to TRBJ1-1; 8 nucleotides match TRBD1. The junction had 1 base not matched to a gene; V was cut back by 0 bases and J by 4 bases. CDR1 is ENHRY and CDR2 is SYGVKD in the germline V gene. This CDR3 spans 14 amino acids. The CDR3: CAISESQGATEAFF. CDR3 nucleotides: TGTGCCATCAGTGAGTCGCAGGGGGCCACTGAAGCTTTCTTT.

The chain carries TRBV5-6 and TRBJ2-2; 9 nucleotides align to TRBD2. In germline, CDR1 is SGHDT, CDR2 YYEEEE. Trimming removed 2 bases from V and 4 bases from J; junction bases left unmatched: 3. The CDR3 is 15 amino acids. The CDR3 region is CASSLELAGTGELFF. CDR3 bases: TGTGCCAGCAGCTTAGAACTAGCGGGCACCGGGGAGCTGTTTTTT.

This clone was counted once. The genes are TRBV2 and TRBJ2-6; perhaps TRBD1 as D (5 bases). In germline, CDR1 is SNHLY, CDR2 FYNNEI. The CDR3 spans 15 residues. The ends were cut back, 7 bases at V and 0 bases at J, with 10 bases in the middle. The CDR3 DNA reads TGTGCCAGCACTCAAGACAGCTCTGGGGCCAACGTCCTGACTTTC. Its translation is CASTQDSSGANVLTF.

The chain combines TRBV19 with TRBJ1-5; D is uncertain. The CDR3 runs 14 residues. Germline V gene sequence: CDR1 LNHDA, CDR2 SQIVND (reference sequence). Trimming cost V 0 bases and J 7 bases, with 10 bases left between them. DNA of the CDR3: TGTGCCAGTAGTATAGATCGGTTCGTACAGCCCCAGCATTTT. Residues: CASSIDRFVQPQHF.

This clone has only one observation. V and J are TRBV6-5 and TRBJ2-1, with TRBD2 as a possible D gene (6 bases). The ends were cut back, 5 bases at V and 7 bases at J, with 12 bases in the middle. The CDR3 spans 13 residues. From germline, CDR1 is MNHEY and CDR2 SVGAGI. CDR3 residues: CASSLRGPNEQFF. The DNA of the CDR3 is TGTGCCAGCAGTCTGCGGGGTCCGAATGAGCAGTTCTTC.

J is TRBJ1-1 and V is TRBV7-9; D possibly corresponds to TRBD1 (5 bases). Looked up from germline, CDR1 is SEHNR and CDR2 is FQNEAQ (reference sequence). The V and J ends lost 8 bases and 3 bases respectively, with 10 bases between them. The CDR3 covers 12 residues. CDR3 nucleotide sequence: TGTGCCAGCGGGGGGTCCGACACTGAAGCTTTCTTT. Translating it yields CASGGSDTEAFF. Full variable domain (remainder filled in from reference TRBV7-9 and TRBJ1-1): DTGVSQNPRHKITKRGQNVTFRCDPISEHNRLYWYRQTLGQGPEFLTYFQNEAQLEKSRLLSDRFSAERPKGSFSTLEIQRTEQGDSAMYLCASGGSDTEAFFGQGTRLTVV.

V gene TRBV6-1 combines with J gene TRBJ2-7; D is perhaps TRBD2 (6 bases). Germline V gives CDR1 MNHNS, CDR2 SASEGT. The CDR3 runs 11 residues. The V and J ends lost 6 bases and 3 bases respectively, with 6 bases between them. In nucleotides, the CDR3 is TGTGCCAGCAGGGAGGGCTACGAGCAGTACTTC. This encodes CASREGYEQYF.

The genes are TRBV18 and TRBJ1-1; D call uncertain. CDR1 and CDR2 from the germline V gene are KGHSH and LQKENI. Trimming removed 3 bases from V and 0 bases from J, with 8 bases in between. This CDR3 has 14 amino acids. Written as DNA, the CDR3 is TGTGCCAGCTCACCTGGGAGGATGAACACTGAAGCTTTCTTT. Protein sequence: CASSPGRMNTEAFF.

J is TRBJ1-5 and V is TRBV28; D remains unclear. Trimming took 5 bases from V and 7 from J, leaving 12 bases between them. Germline V gene sequence: CDR1 MDHEN, CDR2 SYDVKM. CDR3 length: 13 amino acids. In nucleotides, the CDR3 is TGTGCCAGCAGTGAGGGCCCCAAACAGCCCCAGCATTTT. It codes for CASSEGPKQPQHF.

This clone has only one observation. The chain joins TRBV29-1 to TRBJ1-1; D is uncertain. V was trimmed by 1 base and J by 0 bases, leaving 15 bases between them. This CDR3 has 16 amino acids. The germline V gene encodes CDR1 SQVTM and CDR2 ANQGSEA. The CDR3, as DNA: TGCAGCGTTGAAGGGGAGTACGCCATAATGAACACTGAAGCTTTCTTT. It yields the protein CSVEGEYAIMNTEAFF.

CDR3 residues: CSVEPYQGLKNIQYF. DNA of the CDR3: TGCAGCGTCGAGCCCTACCAGGGTCTCAAAAACATTCAGTACTTC. The genes are TRBV29-1 and TRBJ2-4, with a tentative D call TRBD1 (5 bases). The V end lost 6 bases, the J end lost 3 bases, and 18 bases lay between the germline ends. The germline V gene has CDR1 SQVTM and CDR2 ANQGSEA. This CDR3 has 15 residues.

This chain connects TRBV28 to TRBJ1-2; a possible D gene is TRBD1 (6 bases). This CDR3 comprises 12 residues. The V and J ends lost 7 bases and 8 bases respectively, with 14 bases between them. Looked up from germline, CDR1 is MDHEN and CDR2 is SYDVKM. The CDR3 DNA sequence: TGTGCCAGCAACTTAGGGGGAGCGGGCTACACCTTC. Translated: CASNLGGAGYTF.

For this clone: Germline is not matched at one junction end, which may reflect a read error. The CDR3 nucleotides are TGTGCCAGCAGCCCGACAGAGAACAGGAGAGGAATTTTT. It specifies CASSPTENRRGIF. The gene calls are TRBV27 and TRBJ2-3; tentatively, D is TRBD1 (5 bases). Germline values: CDR1 MNHEY, CDR2 SMNVEV (reference sequence). The CDR3 length is 13 residues.

The rearrangement links TRBV6-5 to TRBJ2-7; 11 bases match TRBD1. Germline CDR1 MNHEY, CDR2 SVGAGI. The CDR3 is 15 amino acids. The V gene end was trimmed by 1 base and the J gene end by 5 bases; junction bases not matched to a gene: 4. The CDR3 region has the DNA TGTGCCAGCAGTTACTGGACAGGGGGCATCAACGAGCAGTACTTC. Protein product: CASSYWTGGINEQYF.

The rearrangement joins TRBV29-1 to TRBJ1-1; the D gene is possibly TRBD1 (5 bases). The CDR3 covers 12 residues. In germline, CDR1 is SQVTM, CDR2 ANQGSEA. Trimming cost V 4 bases and J 3 bases, with 9 bases left between them. The CDR3 loop reads CSVGDRHTEAFF. In DNA form, the CDR3 reads TGCAGCGTTGGCGACAGACACACTGAAGCTTTCTTT.